These 18 T cell receptor beta chains share one sample of origin, sequenced in a study of CD8 T cells in Susac syndrome. RNA was extracted with the RNeasy kit, and a quantity of about 0.45 to 1 ug was reverse transcribed using random hexamers. TCRdb analysed the immunoSEQ multiplex PCR reads with MiXCR anew, one entry per CDR3 protein. Of approximately 170,000 distinct CDR3 sequences listed, about 90% were seen once; the top ten hold under 0.085%. Sequenced: CD4+ T cells from PBMCs. The receptors come from a human donor in good health.

The V gene is TRBV10-3, the J gene TRBJ2-5; D remains unclear. V gave up 0 bases and J gave up 5 bases, with 10 bases separating them. CDR1 and CDR2 from the germline V gene are ENHRY and SYGVKD. CDR3 length: 14 residues. The CDR3, as DNA: TGTGCCATCAGTGAGTCGAATAGCATCGAGACCCAGTACTTC. Translating it yields CAISESNSIETQYF.

J is TRBJ1-2 and V is TRBV13, with 11 bases fitting TRBD1. The CDR3 consists of 16 residues. Germline CDR1 reads PRHDT; CDR2 reads FYEKMQ (reference sequence). The V and J ends lost 5 bases and 4 bases, in that order; junction bases with no gene match: 9. The CDR3 spells CASSASGTGGVYGYTF. Here the CDR3 DNA reads TGTGCCAGCAGCGCTTCCGGGACAGGGGGAGTCTATGGCTACACCTTC.

The chain employs TRBV29-1 and TRBJ2-1, with D uncertain. V was cut by 4 bases and J by 6 bases, with 10 bases left in between. The germline gives CDR1 SQVTM, CDR2 ANQGSEA. The CDR3 is made up of 12 amino acids. The chain's CDR3 is CSVAKARNEQFF. The CDR3 nucleotides read TGCAGCGTTGCAAAGGCCCGCAATGAGCAGTTCTTC.

This clonotype was observed a single time. J is TRBJ2-7 and V is TRBV5-6; D perhaps matches TRBD2 (6 bases). With 4 bases removed from V and 7 bases from J, the gap between germline ends came to 18 bases. CDR1 is SGHDT, CDR2 YYEEEE, per germline. CDR3 length: 14 amino acids. The CDR3 nucleotides are TGTGCCAGCAGCCGCCCGGGACTGGCACTTGAGCAGTACTTC. It specifies CASSRPGLALEQYF.

V gene TRBV3-1 combines with J gene TRBJ2-5, with 7 positions matching TRBD2. Trimming at V came to 5 bases and at J to 5 bases, leaving 5 bases not matched to a gene. CDR3 length equals 13 residues. Germline values: CDR1 LGHDT, CDR2 YNNKEL (reference sequence). DNA for the CDR3: TGTGCCAGCAGCGGGGGAGGGTGGGAGACCCAGTACTTC. Translating it yields CASSGGGWETQYF.

The V and J genes are TRBV10-2 and TRBJ1-1, with 9 bases fitting TRBD1. The CDR3 is 17 residues long. Germline V gene lookup returns CDR1 WSHSY and CDR2 SAAADI. The J segment lost 1 base and the V segment lost 10 bases, leaving 16 bases of the junction unmatched. The CDR3 DNA follows: TGCGCCATCTCGAGTTCCCGGGACAGGGTAAAGAACACTGAAGCTTTCTTT. Amino acids: CAISSSRDRVKNTEAFF.

The J gene is TRBJ2-1, the V gene TRBV20-1, with D tentatively TRBD2 (7 bases). Deletions cut 3 bases from V and 9 bases from J, with 18 bases between. Looked up from germline, CDR1 is DFQATT and CDR2 is SNEGSKA (reference sequence). The CDR3 loop spans 14 amino acids. CDR3 DNA: TGCAGTGCTAGTGCCCGGGGGGCAGGGACTGAGCAGTTCTTC. Its translation is CSASARGAGTEQFF.

This clonotype was seen a handful of times. The V gene is TRBV7-8, the J gene TRBJ1-1; D is unclear. Germline V gene data show CDR1 as SGHVS and CDR2 as FQNEAQ. V was cut by 5 bases and J by 9 bases, with 13 bases left in between. The CDR3 has 12 amino acids. The CDR3 is CASSLVGLKAFF. The CDR3, as DNA: TGTGCCAGCAGCCTTGTCGGACTTAAAGCTTTCTTT.

This chain joins TRBV5-1 and TRBJ1-5; no clear D. Per the germline V gene, CDR1 is SGHRS and CDR2 is YFSETQ. Between the trimmed V and J ends, which lost 1 base and 0 bases, there was a span of 17 bases. The CDR3 is 18 residues long. CDR3 region: CASSLFLQENHSNQPQHF. The CDR3 region has the DNA TGCGCCAGCAGCTTGTTCCTACAAGAGAACCATAGCAATCAGCCCCAGCATTTT.

In its sample, this clonotype was seen once. The chain carries TRBV30 and TRBJ2-5; D is ambiguous. The germline V gene encodes CDR1 GTSNPN and CDR2 SVGIG (reference sequence). Trimming removed 3 bases at V and 0 bases at J, with 11 bases between. The CDR3 runs 14 residues. CDR3 nucleotides: TGTGCCTGGAGGGAACGGGTATACCAAGAGACCCAGTACTTC. Translation: CAWRERVYQETQYF.

This chain links TRBV2 with TRBJ2-2; no definite D call. The CDR3 covers 13 residues. Trimming removed 5 bases from V and 2 bases from J, with 6 bases in between. Germline CDR1 SNHLY, CDR2 FYNNEI. The chain's CDR3 is CASSRPNTGELFF. CDR3 sequence (DNA): TGTGCCAGCAGTCGACCAAACACCGGGGAGCTGTTTTTT.

The genes are TRBV24-1 and TRBJ2-1; tentatively, D is TRBD1 or TRBD2 (5 bases each). Trimming cost V 4 bases and J 9 bases, with 15 bases left between them. The CDR3 length is 14 residues. CDR1 is KGHDR, CDR2 SFDVKD, per germline. The CDR3 here is CATSDVGTLLEQFF. CDR3 bases: TGTGCCACCAGTGACGTGGGGACGTTGCTTGAGCAGTTCTTC.

V gene TRBV5-1 combines with J gene TRBJ2-5, with D maybe TRBD1 (5 bases). Per germline, CDR1 SGHRS and CDR2 YFSETQ. The V and J ends lost 4 bases and 1 base respectively, with 14 bases between them. The CDR3 has 15 amino acids. CDR3 DNA sequence: TGCGCCAGCAGCCCAGGACGACAGCCCCAAGAGACCCAGTACTTC. Translating gives CASSPGRQPQETQYF. The full variable domain, rest sourced from reference TRBV5-1 and TRBJ2-5, is KAGVTQTPRYLIKTRGQQVTLSCSPISGHRSVSWYQQTPGQGLQFLFEYFSETQRNKGNFPGRFSGRQFSNSRSEMNVSTLELGDSALYLCASSPGRQPQETQYFGPGTRLLVL.

This CDR3 reads CASSYGWQGNTEAFF. The CDR3 DNA is TGTGCCAGCAGTTACGGTTGGCAGGGGAACACTGAAGCTTTCTTT. V and J are TRBV6-2 or TRBV6-3 and TRBJ1-1; weak D call: TRBD1 (5 bases). Trimming pared 2 bases from V and 1 base from J, leaving 11 bases between. Germline V gives CDR1 MNHEY, CDR2 SVGEGT. The CDR3 consists of 15 residues.

This clonotype occurred a few times. DNA for the CDR3: TGCGCCAGCAGCCCTGCTACACAGACACTTTGGCAGTTCTTC. This gives the protein CASSPATQTLWQFF. The J gene is TRBJ2-1, the V gene TRBV5-1; D ambiguous. With 4 bases removed from V and 12 bases from J, the gap between germline ends came to 20 bases. This CDR3 is built from 14 residues. Germline assignment: CDR1 SGHRS and CDR2 YFSETQ.

The chain uses TRBV29-1 and TRBJ2-5; D unclear. V lost 5 bases and J 2 bases, leaving 6 bases between the germline ends. CDR1 and CDR2 (germline): SQVTM, ANQGSEA. This CDR3 has 11 residues. This chain's CDR3 is CSVRLQETQYF. CDR3 nucleotides: TGCAGCGTTCGACTTCAAGAGACCCAGTACTTC.

This chain links TRBV7-2 with TRBJ2-7, with 8 bases aligning to TRBD1. CDR1 and CDR2 from the germline V gene are SGHTA and FQGNSA. Unmatched junction bases numbered 5, after V lost 4 bases and J lost 3 bases. The CDR3 covers 14 residues. The CDR3 nucleotides read TGTGCCAGCAGCTCACAGGGGGGAGACTACGAGCAGTACTTC. It translates to CASSSQGGDYEQYF.

The rearrangement links TRBV10-3 to TRBJ2-2; D gene ambiguous. Trimming took off 3 bases at V and 3 bases at J, with 2 bases between the two ends. The CDR3 loop spans 12 amino acids. The germline V gene has CDR1 ENHRY and CDR2 SYGVKD. CDR3 sequence reads: CAISDHTGELFF. For the CDR3, the DNA is TGTGCCATCAGTGACCACACCGGGGAGCTGTTTTTT.